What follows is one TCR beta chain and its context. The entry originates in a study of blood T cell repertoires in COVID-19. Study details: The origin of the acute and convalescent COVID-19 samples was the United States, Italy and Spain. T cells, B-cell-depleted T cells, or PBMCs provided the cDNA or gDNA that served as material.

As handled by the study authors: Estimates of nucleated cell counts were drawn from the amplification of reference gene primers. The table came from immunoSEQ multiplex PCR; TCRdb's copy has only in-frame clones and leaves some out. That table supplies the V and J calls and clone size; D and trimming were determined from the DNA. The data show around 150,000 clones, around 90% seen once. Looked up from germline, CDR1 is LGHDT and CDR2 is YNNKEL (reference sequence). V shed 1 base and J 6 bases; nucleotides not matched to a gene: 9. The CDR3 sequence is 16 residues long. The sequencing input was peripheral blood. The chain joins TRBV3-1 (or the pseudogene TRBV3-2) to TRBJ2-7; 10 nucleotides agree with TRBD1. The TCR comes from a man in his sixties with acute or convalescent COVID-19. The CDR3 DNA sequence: TGTGCCAGCAGCCAAGCCCGCCCGGGACAGGGGAGCGAGCAGTACTTC. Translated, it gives CASSQARPGQGSEQYF.